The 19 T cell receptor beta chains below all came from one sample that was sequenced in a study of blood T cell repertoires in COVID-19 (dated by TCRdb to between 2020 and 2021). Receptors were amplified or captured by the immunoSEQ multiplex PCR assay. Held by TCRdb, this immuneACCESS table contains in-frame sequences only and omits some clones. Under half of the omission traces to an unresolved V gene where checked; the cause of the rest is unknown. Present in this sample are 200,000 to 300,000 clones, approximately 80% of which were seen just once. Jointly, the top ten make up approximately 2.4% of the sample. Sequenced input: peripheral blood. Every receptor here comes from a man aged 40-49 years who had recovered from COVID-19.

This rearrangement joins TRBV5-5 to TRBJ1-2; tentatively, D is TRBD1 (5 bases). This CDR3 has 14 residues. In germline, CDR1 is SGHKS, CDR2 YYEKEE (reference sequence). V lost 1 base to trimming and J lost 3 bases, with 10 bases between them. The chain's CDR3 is CASSLQGDDYGYTF. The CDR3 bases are TGTGCCAGCAGCTTGCAGGGTGACGACTATGGCTACACCTTC.

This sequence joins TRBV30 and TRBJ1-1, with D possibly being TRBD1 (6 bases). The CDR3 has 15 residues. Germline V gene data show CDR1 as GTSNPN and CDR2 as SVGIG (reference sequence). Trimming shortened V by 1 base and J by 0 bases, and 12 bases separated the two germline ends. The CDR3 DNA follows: TGTGCCTGGAGTGCAGGGGCCCAGATGAACACTGAAGCTTTCTTT. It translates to CAWSAGAQMNTEAFF.

This CDR3 is CSVQGTGYNQPQHF. CDR3 coding DNA: TGCAGCGTGCAGGGCACAGGGTACAATCAGCCCCAGCATTTT. The chain recombines TRBV29-1 with TRBJ1-5; a weak D match, TRBD1 (6 bases). Germline CDR1 SQVTM, CDR2 ANQGSEA. Trimming removed 6 bases from V and 3 bases from J, with 15 bases in between. The CDR3 runs 14 residues.

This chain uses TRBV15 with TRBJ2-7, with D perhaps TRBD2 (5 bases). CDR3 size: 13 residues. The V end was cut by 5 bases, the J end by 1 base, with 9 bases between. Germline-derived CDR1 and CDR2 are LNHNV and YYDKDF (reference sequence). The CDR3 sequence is CATSEGRSYEQYF. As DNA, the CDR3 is TGTGCCACCAGCGAGGGCAGGTCCTACGAGCAGTACTTC.

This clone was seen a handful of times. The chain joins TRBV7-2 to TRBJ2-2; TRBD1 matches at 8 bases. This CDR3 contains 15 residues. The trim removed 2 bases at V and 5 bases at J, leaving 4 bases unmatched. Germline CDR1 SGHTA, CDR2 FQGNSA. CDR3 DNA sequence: TGTGCCAGCAGCTTATATCAGGGGGCTACCGGGGAGCTGTTTTTT. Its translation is CASSLYQGATGELFF.

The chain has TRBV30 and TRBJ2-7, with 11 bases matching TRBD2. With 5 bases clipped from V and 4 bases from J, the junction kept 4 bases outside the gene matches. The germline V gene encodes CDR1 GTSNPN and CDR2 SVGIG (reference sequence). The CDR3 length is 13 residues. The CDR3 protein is CAWCPSGRYEQYF. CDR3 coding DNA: TGTGCCTGGTGTCCTAGCGGGAGGTACGAGCAGTACTTC.

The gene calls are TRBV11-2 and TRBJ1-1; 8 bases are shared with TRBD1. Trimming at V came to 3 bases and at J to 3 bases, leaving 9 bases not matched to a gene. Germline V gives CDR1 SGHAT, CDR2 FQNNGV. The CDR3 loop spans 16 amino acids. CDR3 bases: TGTGCCAGCAGCTTGACCTCAGGGGGCATCCACACTGAAGCTTTCTTT. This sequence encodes CASSLTSGGIHTEAFF.

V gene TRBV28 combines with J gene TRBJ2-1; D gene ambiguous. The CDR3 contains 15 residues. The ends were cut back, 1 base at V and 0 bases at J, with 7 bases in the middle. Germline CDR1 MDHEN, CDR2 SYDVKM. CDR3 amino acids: CASSLFGTSYNEQFF. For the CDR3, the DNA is TGTGCCAGCAGTTTATTTGGCACCTCCTACAATGAGCAGTTCTTC. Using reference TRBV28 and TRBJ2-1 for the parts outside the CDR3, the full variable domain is DVKVTQSSRYLVKRTGEKVFLECVQDMDHENMFWYRQDPGLGLRLIYFSYDVKMKEKGDIPEGYSVSREKKERFSLILESASTNQTSMYLCASSLFGTSYNEQFFGPGTRLTVL.

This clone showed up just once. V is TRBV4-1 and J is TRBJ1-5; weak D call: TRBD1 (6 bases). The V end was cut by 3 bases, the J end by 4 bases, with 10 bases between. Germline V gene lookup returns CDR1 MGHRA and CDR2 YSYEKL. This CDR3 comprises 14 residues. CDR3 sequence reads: CASSQLQGNQPQHF. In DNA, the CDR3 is TGCGCCAGCAGCCAGCTACAGGGTAATCAGCCCCAGCATTTT.

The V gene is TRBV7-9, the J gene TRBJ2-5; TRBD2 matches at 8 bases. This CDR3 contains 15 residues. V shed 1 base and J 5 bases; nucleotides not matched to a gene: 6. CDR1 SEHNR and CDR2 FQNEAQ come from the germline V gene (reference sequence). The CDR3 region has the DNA TGTGCCAGCAGCTTAGTTGCAGCGGGAGCCGAGACCCAGTACTTC. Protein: CASSLVAAGAETQYF.

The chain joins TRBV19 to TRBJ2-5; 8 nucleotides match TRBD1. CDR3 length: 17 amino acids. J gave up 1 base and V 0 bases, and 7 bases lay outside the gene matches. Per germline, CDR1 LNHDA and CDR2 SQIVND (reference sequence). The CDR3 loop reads CASSIEFSDRAQETQYF. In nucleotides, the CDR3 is TGTGCCAGTAGTATAGAGTTTTCGGACAGGGCCCAAGAGACCCAGTACTTC.

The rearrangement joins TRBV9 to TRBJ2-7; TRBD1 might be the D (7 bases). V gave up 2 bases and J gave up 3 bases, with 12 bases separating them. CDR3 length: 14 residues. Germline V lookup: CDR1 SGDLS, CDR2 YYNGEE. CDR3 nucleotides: TGTGCCAGCAGCGTGGGGGGACAGAACTACGAGCAGTACTTC. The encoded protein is CASSVGGQNYEQYF.

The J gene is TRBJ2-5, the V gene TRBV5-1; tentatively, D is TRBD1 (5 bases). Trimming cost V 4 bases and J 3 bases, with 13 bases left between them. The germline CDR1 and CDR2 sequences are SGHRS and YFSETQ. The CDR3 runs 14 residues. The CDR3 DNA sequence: TGCGCCAGCAGCAAGAACACAGGTGAAGAGACCCAGTACTTC. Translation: CASSKNTGEETQYF.

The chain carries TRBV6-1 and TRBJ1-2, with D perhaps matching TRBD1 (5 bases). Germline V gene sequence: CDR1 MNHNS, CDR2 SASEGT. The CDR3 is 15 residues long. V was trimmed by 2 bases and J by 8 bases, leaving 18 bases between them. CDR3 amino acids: CASSEISAGRGGYTF. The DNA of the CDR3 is TGTGCCAGCAGTGAAATTTCGGCGGGGCGCGGGGGCTACACCTTC.

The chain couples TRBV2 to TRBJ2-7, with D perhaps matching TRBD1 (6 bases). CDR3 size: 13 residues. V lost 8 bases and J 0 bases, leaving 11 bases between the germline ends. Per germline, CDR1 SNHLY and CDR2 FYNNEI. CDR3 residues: CASAHRDSYEQYF. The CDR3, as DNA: TGTGCCAGCGCCCACAGGGACTCCTACGAGCAGTACTTC.

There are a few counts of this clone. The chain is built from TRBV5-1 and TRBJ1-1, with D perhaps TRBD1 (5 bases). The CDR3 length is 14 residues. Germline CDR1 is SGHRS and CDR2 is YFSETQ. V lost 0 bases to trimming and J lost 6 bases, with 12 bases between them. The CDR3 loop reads CASSLGQLGAEAFF. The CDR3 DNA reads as TGCGCCAGCAGCTTGGGACAGCTGGGTGCTGAAGCTTTCTTT.

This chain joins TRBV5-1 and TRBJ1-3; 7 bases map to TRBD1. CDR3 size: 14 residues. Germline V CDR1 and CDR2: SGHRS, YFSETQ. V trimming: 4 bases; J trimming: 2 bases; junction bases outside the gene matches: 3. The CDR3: CASSPDRAGNTIYF. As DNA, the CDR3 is TGCGCCAGCAGCCCCGACAGGGCTGGAAACACCATATATTTT.

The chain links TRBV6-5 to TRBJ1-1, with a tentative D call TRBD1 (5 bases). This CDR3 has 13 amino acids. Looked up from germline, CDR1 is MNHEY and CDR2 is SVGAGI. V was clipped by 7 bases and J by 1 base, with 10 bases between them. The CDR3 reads CASNTGENTEAFF. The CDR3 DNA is TGTGCCAGCAACACGGGGGAGAACACTGAAGCTTTCTTT.

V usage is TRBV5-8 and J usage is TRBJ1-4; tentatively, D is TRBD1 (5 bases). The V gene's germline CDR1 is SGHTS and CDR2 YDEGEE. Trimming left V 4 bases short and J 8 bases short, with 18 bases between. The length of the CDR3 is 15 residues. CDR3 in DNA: TGTGCCAGCAGCCCTAACGGCAGGGAGGTAGAAAAACTGTTTTTT. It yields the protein CASSPNGREVEKLFF.